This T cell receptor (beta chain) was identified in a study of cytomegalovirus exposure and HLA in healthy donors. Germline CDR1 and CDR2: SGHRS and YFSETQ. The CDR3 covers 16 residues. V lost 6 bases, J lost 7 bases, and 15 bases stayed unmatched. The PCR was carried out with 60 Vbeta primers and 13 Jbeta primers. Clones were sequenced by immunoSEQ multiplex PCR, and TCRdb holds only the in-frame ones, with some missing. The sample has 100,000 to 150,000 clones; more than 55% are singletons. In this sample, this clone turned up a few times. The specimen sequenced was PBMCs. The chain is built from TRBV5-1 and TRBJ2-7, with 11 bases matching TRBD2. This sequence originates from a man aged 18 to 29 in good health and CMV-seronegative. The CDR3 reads CASTPAVSGGAGEQYF. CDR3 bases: TGCGCCAGCACCCCGGCGGTTAGCGGGGGGGCGGGAGAGCAGTACTTC.